A single sample is the source of the 20 T cell receptor beta chains below, sequenced in a study of T cell responses to AZD1222 COVID-19 vaccine. The protocol was immunoSEQ multiplex PCR, while the TCRdb copy is restricted to in-frame clones and leaves out a portion. The sample yields tens of thousands of clones, just under 80% seen once. This sample comprised peripheral blood, obtained 28 days after the second dose of the MenACWY control vaccine. The receptors here all came from an adult who received the MenACWY meningococcal vaccine as a control.

The chain links TRBV28 to TRBJ1-1; D unresolved. The germline V gene has CDR1 MDHEN and CDR2 SYDVKM. With 1 base removed from V and 8 bases from J, the gap between germline ends came to 8 bases. The CDR3 totals 12 residues. CDR3 sequence (DNA): TGTGCCAGCAGTTTATTTAGCGGCGAAGCTTTCTTT. As protein: CASSLFSGEAFF.

This rearrangement joins TRBV28 to TRBJ1-1; 7 nucleotides align to TRBD1. The CDR3 spans 12 residues. Trimming took 6 bases from V and 11 from J; bases not matched to a gene: 9. Germline V lookup: CDR1 MDHEN, CDR2 SYDVKM. The CDR3, as DNA: TGTGCCAGCAGCGGTGACAGGGAGCGCGCTTTCTTT. Its translation is CASSGDRERAFF.

The V gene is TRBV5-6, the J gene TRBJ2-2, with 12 nucleotides matching TRBD2. After removal of 4 bases from V and 7 bases from J, the junction contained 8 bases not matched to a gene. There are 16 residues in the CDR3. Germline V CDR1 and CDR2: SGHDT, YYEEEE. CDR3 sequence reads: CASSVGLAGIGGELFF. CDR3 coding DNA: TGTGCCAGCAGCGTAGGACTAGCGGGAATTGGCGGGGAGCTGTTTTTT.

The rearrangement links TRBV4-2 to TRBJ2-4; D is possibly TRBD1 (6 bases). V shed 0 bases and J shed 15 bases, with 12 bases lying between them. The germline gives CDR1 LGHNA, CDR2 YNFKEQ. There are 12 residues in the CDR3. The CDR3 DNA follows: TGTGCCAGCAGCCAAGATGGGGGCGGCAGGTACTTC. It specifies CASSQDGGGRYF.

The genes are TRBV10-2 and TRBJ1-5; D may be TRBD1 (6 bases). V lost 4 bases and J 0 bases, leaving 13 bases between the germline ends. The germline gives CDR1 WSHSY, CDR2 SAAADI. CDR3 size: 16 residues. The CDR3 reads CASSGGGDYSNQPQHF. CDR3 sequence (DNA): TGCGCCAGCAGTGGAGGGGGGGACTATAGCAATCAGCCCCAGCATTTT.

The chain has TRBV19 and TRBJ1-5, with a tentative D call TRBD1 (5 bases). The CDR3 has 13 amino acids. The V end lost 6 bases, the J end lost 2 bases, and 8 bases lay between the germline ends. The germline V gene has CDR1 LNHDA and CDR2 SQIVND (reference sequence). CDR3 sequence (DNA): TGTGCCAGTAGAGAGACAGGCAATCAGCCCCAGCATTTT. This encodes CASRETGNQPQHF. Variable domain in full (rest from reference TRBV19 and TRBJ1-5): DGGITQSPKYLFRKEGQNVTLSCEQNLNHDAMYWYRQDPGQGLRLIYYSQIVNDFQKGDIAEGYSVSREKKESFPLTVTSAQKNPTAFYLCASRETGNQPQHFGDGTRLSIL.

V is TRBV7-9 and J is TRBJ1-6; TRBD1 is a possible D gene (5 bases). V was clipped by 4 bases and J by 7 bases, with 14 bases between them. This CDR3 contains 15 residues. The germline V gene encodes CDR1 SEHNR and CDR2 FQNEAQ (reference sequence). This CDR3 reads CASSSAGPPNSPLHF. CDR3 nucleotides: TGTGCCAGCAGCTCCGCGGGACCTCCCAATTCACCCCTCCACTTT.

The chain carries TRBV11-1 and TRBJ2-1, with D unresolved. The CDR3 contains 15 residues. The V end was cut by 3 bases, the J end by 1 base, with 10 bases between. Germline CDR1 and CDR2: SGHAT and FQDESV (reference sequence). The CDR3 DNA follows: TGTGCCAGCAGCTTGGGATATTCTTCCTACAATGAGCAGTTCTTC. Its protein is CASSLGYSSYNEQFF.

The chain employs TRBV9 and TRBJ2-2, with D possibly matching TRBD1 (5 bases). This CDR3 spans 13 amino acids. Between the trimmed V and J ends, which lost 0 bases and 7 bases, there was a span of 7 bases. Looked up from germline, CDR1 is SGDLS and CDR2 is YYNGEE. As DNA, the CDR3 is TGTGCCAGCAGCGTAGAGGGGCTCGGGGAGCTGTTTTTT. Its translation: CASSVEGLGELFF.

In its sample, this clone was seen a few times. This chain links TRBV7-9 with TRBJ2-1, with D hard to call. Germline lookup yields CDR1 SEHNR and CDR2 FQNEAQ (reference sequence). The CDR3 loop spans 12 amino acids. With 7 bases removed from V and 6 bases from J, the gap between germline ends came to 10 bases. As DNA, the CDR3 is TGTGCCAGCATCTCACGAGGCAATGAGCAGTTCTTC. Protein: CASISRGNEQFF.

The chain links TRBV5-4 to TRBJ1-3; D possibly corresponds to TRBD1 (6 bases). Trimming pared 4 bases from V and 4 bases from J, leaving 15 bases between. Germline lookup yields CDR1 SGHNT and CDR2 YYREEE (reference sequence). The CDR3 consists of 15 residues. The CDR3 protein is CASSRGGAGGNTIYF. CDR3 nucleotide sequence: TGTGCCAGCAGCCGGGGGGGGGCCGGAGGAAACACCATATATTTT.

This clone was recorded a few times. This rearrangement joins TRBV7-9 to TRBJ2-4; 7 nucleotides match TRBD1. The V gene's germline CDR1 is SEHNR and CDR2 FQNEAQ (reference sequence). The CDR3 contains 15 residues. V trimming: 4 bases; J trimming: 3 bases; junction bases outside the gene matches: 6. The CDR3 spells CASSSGGVDKNIQYF. CDR3 coding DNA: TGTGCCAGCAGCTCAGGGGGAGTAGACAAAAACATTCAGTACTTC.

The chain uses TRBV6-1 and TRBJ2-2, with a possible D match to TRBD2 (6 bases). From germline, CDR1 is MNHNS and CDR2 SASEGT. The CDR3 spans 15 residues. V shed 1 base and J shed 6 bases, with 12 bases lying between them. The CDR3 region is CASSEGVASAGELFF. The CDR3, as DNA: TGTGCCAGCAGTGAAGGGGTCGCTAGCGCCGGGGAGCTGTTTTTT.

Note on this clone: A clone one base away is much larger, so this may be a read error. The chain combines TRBV19 with TRBJ2-2, with 9 bases identical to TRBD1. CDR1 is LNHDA and CDR2 is SQIVND in the germline V gene (reference sequence). This CDR3 has 13 amino acids. J gave up 6 bases and V 6 bases, and 2 bases lay outside the gene matches. The CDR3 region has the DNA TGTGCCAGTAGGGACAGGGGCCCCGGGGAGCTGTTTTTT. Residues: CASRDRGPGELFF.

The chain employs TRBV10-3 and TRBJ2-2; 7 bases fit TRBD1. Germline trimming cut 3 bases from V and 0 bases from J; bases unmatched to any gene: 4. The CDR3 runs to 16 residues. Germline loops: CDR1 ENHRY, CDR2 SYGVKD. The CDR3 loop is CAISEGTDANTGELFF. In nucleotides, the CDR3 is TGTGCCATCAGTGAAGGGACAGACGCGAACACCGGGGAGCTGTTTTTT.

The chain couples TRBV13 to TRBJ2-3; tentatively, D is TRBD2 (6 bases). V was shortened by 4 bases and J by 1 base, with 15 bases between the two germline ends. This CDR3 comprises 16 residues. Germline V gene sequence: CDR1 PRHDT, CDR2 FYEKMQ (reference sequence). The CDR3 spells CASSSTAAGRTDTQYF. In nucleotides, the CDR3 is TGTGCCAGCAGCTCTACCGCAGCGGGTCGCACAGATACGCAGTATTTT.

The chain employs TRBV18 and TRBJ1-1; D is perhaps TRBD1 (6 bases). Germline loops: CDR1 KGHSH, CDR2 LQKENI. V was trimmed by 6 bases and J by 2 bases, leaving 13 bases between them. The CDR3 has 14 residues. CDR3 bases: TGTGCCAGCTCCGAACGGACAGCTAACACTGAAGCTTTCTTT. Its protein is CASSERTANTEAFF. The whole variable domain, filled in from reference TRBV18 and TRBJ1-1, reads NAGVMQNPRHLVRRRGQEARLRCSPMKGHSHVYWYRQLPEEGLKFMVYLQKENIIDESGMPKERFSAEFPKEGPSILRIQQVVRGDSAAYFCASSERTANTEAFFGQGTRLTVV.

The chain carries TRBV7-2 and TRBJ1-3, with TRBD1 matching over 11 bases. Germline V gene data show CDR1 as SGHTA and CDR2 as FQGNSA. V was clipped by 1 base and J by 2 bases; unmatched bases: 4. This CDR3 has 17 amino acids. In DNA, the CDR3 is TGTGCCAGCAGCTTAGTTGGACAGGGGGCGGCTGGAAACACCATATATTTT. Its translation is CASSLVGQGAAGNTIYF.

CDR3 sequence: CATSGGQGISPLHF. CDR3 nucleotide sequence: TGTGCCACCAGCGGGGGACAGGGGATTTCACCCCTCCACTTT. The rearrangement joins TRBV15 to TRBJ1-6, with 10 bases aligning to TRBD1. Germline-derived CDR1 and CDR2 are LNHNV and YYDKDF (reference sequence). The CDR3 runs to 14 residues. V was clipped by 5 bases and J by 9 bases; unmatched bases: 4.

The chain combines TRBV6-5 with TRBJ2-7; D ambiguous. V was clipped by 4 bases and J by 0 bases, with 10 bases between them. This CDR3 has 14 amino acids. Germline-derived CDR1 and CDR2 are MNHEY and SVGAGI. CDR3 in amino acids: CASSSSASSYEQYF. CDR3 DNA sequence: TGTGCCAGCAGTTCTAGTGCCTCCTCCTACGAGCAGTACTTC.